This T cell receptor (beta chain) is drawn from a study of T cell responses to AZD1222 COVID-19 vaccine. The data were produced by immunoSEQ multiplex PCR, yet TCRdb's version contains in-frame clones alone and is incomplete. The table includes about 160,000 clones, about 90% detected once. Regarding the study as a whole: Spike-specific TCR breadth and depth went up after people got two AZD1222 doses.

Of note for this clone: The antigen is not known.

This CDR3 is built from 16 residues. Per the germline V gene, CDR1 is SGHTA and CDR2 is FQGTGA. Trimming at V came to 1 base and at J to 6 bases, leaving 8 bases not matched to a gene. The starting material was peripheral blood, obtained on day 0 of MenACWY control vaccination. The clonotype originates from an adult in good health. This rearrangement joins TRBV7-3 to TRBJ2-3; 9 bases fit TRBD2. Written as DNA, the CDR3 is TGTGCCAGCAGCTTAAATCCTAGCGGGGCGGGGGATACGCAGTATTTT. Translating it yields CASSLNPSGAGDTQYF.